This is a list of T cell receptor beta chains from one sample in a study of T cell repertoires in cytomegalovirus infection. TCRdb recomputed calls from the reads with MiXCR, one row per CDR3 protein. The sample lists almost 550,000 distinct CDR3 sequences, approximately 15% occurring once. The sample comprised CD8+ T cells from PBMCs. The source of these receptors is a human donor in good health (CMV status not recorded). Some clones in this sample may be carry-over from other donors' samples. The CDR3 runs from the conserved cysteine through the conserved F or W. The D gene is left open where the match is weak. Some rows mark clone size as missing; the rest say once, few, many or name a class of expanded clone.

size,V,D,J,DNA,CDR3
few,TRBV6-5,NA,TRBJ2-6,TGTGCCAGCAGACGACAGGTTGGGGCCAACGTCCTGACTTTC,CASRRQVGANVLTF
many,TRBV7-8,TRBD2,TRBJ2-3,TGTGCCAGCAGCCTCGGGGTAGCGGGAGGTTCAGATACGCAGTATTTT,CASSLGVAGGSDTQYF
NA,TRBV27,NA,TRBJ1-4,TGTGCCAGCAGTTTATCAGGGGCCGCTAATGAAAAACTGTTTTTT,CASSLSGAANEKLFF
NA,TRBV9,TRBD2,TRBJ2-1,TGTGCCAGCAGCGCCTCCGCGGGGGACTACAATGAGCAGTTCTTC,CASSASAGDYNEQFF
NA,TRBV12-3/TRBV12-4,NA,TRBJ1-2,TGTGCCAGCAGTTGGCGGGACCCCTATGGCTACACCTTC,CASSWRDPYGYTF
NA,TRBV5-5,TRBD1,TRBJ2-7,TGTGCCAGCAGCTTGCCAAGACAGGGTATCCACGAGCAGTACTTC,CASSLPRQGIHEQYF
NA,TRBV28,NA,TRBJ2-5,TGTGCCAGCAGTTTATCATATAAGGACAGAACCACCCAAGAGACCCAGTACTTC,CASSLSYKDRTTQETQYF
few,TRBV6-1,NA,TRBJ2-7,TGTGCCAGCAGTGAAGATAACAGGGCCTACGAGCAGTACTTC,CASSEDNRAYEQYF
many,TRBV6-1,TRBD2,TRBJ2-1,TGTGCCAGCAGTAACCCGGCGGGAGGGGTGGAGCAGTTCTTC,CASSNPAGGVEQFF
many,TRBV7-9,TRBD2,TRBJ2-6,TGTGCCAGCAGCGCCGGGGGGGGAGTTGGGGCCAACGTCCTGACTTTC,CASSAGGGVGANVLTF
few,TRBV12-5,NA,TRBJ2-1,TGTGCTAGTGGTTTGAGGACAGCCACCTACAATGAGCAGTTCTTC,CASGLRTATYNEQFF
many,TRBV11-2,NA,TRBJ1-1,TGTGCCAGCAGCTTAGTGGGGGATAGCACTGAAGCTTTCTTT,CASSLVGDSTEAFF
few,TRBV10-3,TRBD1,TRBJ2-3,TGTGCCATCAGTGAAGGGGTCGGACAGGGGGCTGCAGATACGCAGTATTTT,CAISEGVGQGAADTQYF
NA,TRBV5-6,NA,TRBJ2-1,TGTGCCAGCAGCTTGGATGGAGGGGGCAGCTACAATGAGCAGTTCTTC,CASSLDGGGSYNEQFF
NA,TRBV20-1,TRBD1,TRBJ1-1,TGCAGTGCTCCTTCCAGGGGGCGAGCCACTGAAGCTTTCTTT,CSAPSRGRATEAFF
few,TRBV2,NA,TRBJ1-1,TGTGCCAGCAGTGAATCGGCAGGACCGAACACTGAAGCTTTCTTT,CASSESAGPNTEAFF
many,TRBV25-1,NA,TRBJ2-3,TGTGCCAGCAGCAACGACCGGCGGTCTATAACAGATACGCAGTATTTT,CASSNDRRSITDTQYF
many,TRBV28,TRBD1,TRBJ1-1,TGTGCCAGCAGTTCACTCCGAACAGGGGGCACTGAAGCTTTCTTT,CASSSLRTGGTEAFF
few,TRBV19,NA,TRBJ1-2,TGTGCCAGTAGTCCCGGGACTGCTATGAGCTACACCTTC,CASSPGTAMSYTF
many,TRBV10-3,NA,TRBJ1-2,TGTGCCATCAGTGAAACGGGCACCAACTATGGCTACACCTTC,CAISETGTNYGYTF
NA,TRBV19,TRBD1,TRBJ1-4,TGTGCCAGTAGTAGGGACAGGAGAAATGAAAAACTGTTTTTT,CASSRDRRNEKLFF
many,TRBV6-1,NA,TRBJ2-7,TGTGCCAGCAGTAACCGCCCCGAAACCTACGAGCAGTACTTC,CASSNRPETYEQYF
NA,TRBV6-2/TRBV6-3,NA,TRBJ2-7,TGTGCCACCCGGCGGTCCTACGAGCAGTACTTC,CATRRSYEQYF
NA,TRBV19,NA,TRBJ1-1,TGTGCCAGTAGGGATTGGGGCCAGGATCTGAACACTGAAGCTTTCTTT,CASRDWGQDLNTEAFF
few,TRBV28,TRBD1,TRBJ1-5,TGTGCCAGCAGTTGGGGACAGGGGGCTTACCAGCCCCAGCATTTT,CASSWGQGAYQPQHF
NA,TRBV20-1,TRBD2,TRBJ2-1,TGCAGTGCCAGAGATCCGGCGGGAGGTCTTCGCAATGAGCAGTTCTTC,CSARDPAGGLRNEQFF
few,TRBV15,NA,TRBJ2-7,TGTGCCACCAGCAGAGATCGGACTGGTGCCTACGAGCAGTACTTC,CATSRDRTGAYEQYF
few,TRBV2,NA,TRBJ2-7,TGTGCCAGCAGTGGCTCCGGGACCGCCTACGAGCAGTACTTC,CASSGSGTAYEQYF
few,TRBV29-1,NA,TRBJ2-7,TGCAGCGTGGGGGACACCTCCTCCGAGCAGTACTTC,CSVGDTSSEQYF
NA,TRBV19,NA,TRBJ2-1,TGTGCCAGTAGCAGGGGACTGGCTTCCTACAATGAGCAGTTCTTC,CASSRGLASYNEQFF
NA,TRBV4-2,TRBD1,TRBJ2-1,TGTGCCAGCAGCCAAGAAACAGGGGGCGACAACAATGAGCAGTTCTTC,CASSQETGGDNNEQFF
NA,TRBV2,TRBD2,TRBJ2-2,TGTGCCAGCAGTGAATGGGGGACTAGCGGGATAGGAGGAGGGAACACCGGGGAGCTGTTTTTT,CASSEWGTSGIGGGNTGELFF
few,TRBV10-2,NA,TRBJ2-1,TGCGCCACGACACTATCGAGGAACAATGAGCAGTTCTTC,CATTLSRNNEQFF
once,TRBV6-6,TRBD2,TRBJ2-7,TGTGCCAGCAGTTACTCACTAGCGGGGGCAGAGCAGTACTTC,CASSYSLAGAEQYF
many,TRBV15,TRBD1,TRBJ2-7,TGTGCCACCAGCGGTCCAGGGACAGGGGTTTCCTACGAGCAGTACTTC,CATSGPGTGVSYEQYF
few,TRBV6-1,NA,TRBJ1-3,TGTGCCAGCAGTGAAGAGGATTCATACTCTGGAAACACCATATATTTT,CASSEEDSYSGNTIYF
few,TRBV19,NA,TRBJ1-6,TGTGCCAGTAGGTTCAGGGGAAATTCACCCCTCCACTTT,CASRFRGNSPLHF
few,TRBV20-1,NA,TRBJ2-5,TGCAGTGCTAGACCCAGGGGCCAAGAGACCCAGTACTTC,CSARPRGQETQYF
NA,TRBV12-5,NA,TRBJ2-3,TGTGCTAGTGGCCCCCCCCCCCCGTCAGGCACAGATACGCAGTATTTT,CASGPPPPSGTDTQYF
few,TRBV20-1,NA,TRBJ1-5,TGCAGTGCTCCAGCCGGGCCAGGGGAGTGGCAGCCCCAGCATTTT,CSAPAGPGEWQPQHF
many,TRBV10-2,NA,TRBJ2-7,TGCGCCAGCAGGCCGGGATCTGTCTACGAGCAGTACTTC,CASRPGSVYEQYF
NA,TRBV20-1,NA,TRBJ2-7,TGCAGTGCTAGAGATCTCGGGACCCGAGACGAGCAGTACTTC,CSARDLGTRDEQYF
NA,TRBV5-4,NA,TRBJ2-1,TGTGCCAGCAGCCCGAGGACAAATCTCAATGAGCAGTTATTC,CASSPRTNLNEQLF
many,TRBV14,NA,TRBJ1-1,TGTGCCAGCAGCCAAGAGGACGCCCTTGGGATGAACACTGAAGCTTTCTTT,CASSQEDALGMNTEAFF